These T cell receptor beta chains were read from a single sample in a study of cytomegalovirus exposure and HLA in healthy donors. Generated by immunoSEQ multiplex PCR, the TCRdb table keeps only in-frame clones and is missing some. The top ten clones hold less than 2% of a sample with 75,000 to 100,000 clones, around 72% of them seen once. The specimen was PBMCs. These receptors were collected from a male donor in good health and CMV-seronegative. The CDR3 runs from the conserved cysteine through the conserved F or W. The D gene is left open where the match is weak. Not every row has a clone size; where given, it reads once, few, many or a size class.

j_call: TRBJ1-2; d_call: NA; clone_size: few; cdr3_length: 12; v_call: TRBV29-1; cdr3_aa: CSVTTGPYGYTF; cdr3_nt: TGCAGCGTTACGACAGGCCCCTATGGCTACACCTTC
j_call: TRBJ2-7; d_call: NA; clone_size: once; cdr3_length: 11; v_call: TRBV20-1; cdr3_aa: CNVERRDEQYF; cdr3_nt: TGCAATGTGGAGCGTCGAGACGAGCAGTACTTC
j_call: TRBJ1-1; d_call: NA; clone_size: NA; cdr3_length: 15; v_call: TRBV28; cdr3_aa: CASPKRKGPNTEVFF; cdr3_nt: TGTGCCAGCCCCAAACGTAAGGGGCCGAACACTGAAGTTTTCTTT
j_call: TRBJ2-1; d_call: TRBD1; clone_size: NA; cdr3_length: 13; v_call: TRBV6-1; cdr3_aa: CASRSTGGSEQFF; cdr3_nt: TGTGCCAGCAGATCGACAGGGGGCAGTGAGCAGTTCTTC
j_call: TRBJ2-1; d_call: TRBD2; clone_size: NA; cdr3_length: 16; v_call: TRBV4-2; cdr3_aa: CASSQVLAGGDNEQFF; cdr3_nt: TGTGCCAGCAGCCAAGTTTTGGCGGGGGGAGACAATGAGCAGTTCTTC
j_call: TRBJ1-4; d_call: NA; clone_size: NA; cdr3_length: 14; v_call: TRBV6-5; cdr3_aa: CASSYSAFNEKLFF; cdr3_nt: TGTGCCAGCAGTTACTCGGCTTTTAATGAAAAACTGTTTTTT
j_call: TRBJ1-5; d_call: NA; clone_size: NA; cdr3_length: 16; v_call: TRBV16; cdr3_aa: CASSQSLENSNQPQHF; cdr3_nt: TGTGCCAGCAGCCAATCGTTGGAGAATAGCAATCAGCCCCAGCATTTT
j_call: TRBJ1-2; d_call: NA; clone_size: few; cdr3_length: 16; v_call: TRBV6-1; cdr3_aa: CASSEGAGAEVYGYTF; cdr3_nt: TGTGCCAGCAGTGAAGGAGCGGGAGCCGAGGTCTATGGCTACACCTTC
j_call: TRBJ2-5; d_call: TRBD2; clone_size: NA; cdr3_length: 16; v_call: TRBV6-1; cdr3_aa: CASSERLAGGVETQYF; cdr3_nt: TGTGCCAGCAGTGAACGACTAGCGGGAGGGGTAGAGACCCAGTACTTC
j_call: TRBJ2-7; d_call: NA; clone_size: NA; cdr3_length: 15; v_call: TRBV28; cdr3_aa: CASSEGHTSSYEQYF; cdr3_nt: TGTGCCAGCAGTGAGGGACATACCAGCTCCTACGAGCAGTACTTC
j_call: TRBJ1-1; d_call: NA; clone_size: NA; cdr3_length: 17; v_call: TRBV6-1; cdr3_aa: CASSEASLTGTNTEAFF; cdr3_nt: TGTGCCAGCAGTGAAGCGTCCCTCACAGGGACCAACACTGAAGCTTTCTTT
j_call: TRBJ2-5; d_call: NA; clone_size: NA; cdr3_length: 15; v_call: TRBV11-2; cdr3_aa: CASSSLGQAQETQYF; cdr3_nt: TGTGCCAGCAGCTCCCTGGGACAAGCACAAGAGACCCAGTACTTC
j_call: TRBJ1-1; d_call: NA; clone_size: NA; cdr3_length: 13; v_call: TRBV6-1; cdr3_aa: CASRLQGTTEAFF; cdr3_nt: TGTGCCAGCAGACTACAGGGAACCACTGAAGCTTTCTTT
j_call: TRBJ2-3; d_call: NA; clone_size: NA; cdr3_length: 16; v_call: TRBV7-3; cdr3_aa: CASSTEGRGGTDTQYF; cdr3_nt: TGTGCCAGCAGCACCGAAGGGCGGGGAGGCACAGATACGCAGTATTTT
j_call: TRBJ2-1; d_call: NA; clone_size: NA; cdr3_length: 15; v_call: TRBV28; cdr3_aa: CASSPPADPYNEQFF; cdr3_nt: TGTGCCAGCAGCCCCCCAGCGGACCCCTACAATGAGCAGTTCTTC
j_call: TRBJ1-2; d_call: TRBD1; clone_size: few; cdr3_length: 14; v_call: TRBV27; cdr3_aa: CASSPGQGAWGYTF; cdr3_nt: TGTGCCAGCAGTCCTGGCCAGGGGGCTTGGGGCTACACCTTC
j_call: TRBJ2-7; d_call: TRBD1; clone_size: NA; cdr3_length: 14; v_call: TRBV2; cdr3_aa: CASRPGTGIYEQYF; cdr3_nt: TGTGCCAGCAGACCCGGGACAGGGATCTACGAGCAGTACTTC
j_call: TRBJ1-1; d_call: NA; clone_size: NA; cdr3_length: 13; v_call: TRBV4-3; cdr3_aa: CASSHAGLTEAFF; cdr3_nt: TGCGCCAGCAGCCATGCAGGGCTGACTGAAGCTTTCTTT
j_call: TRBJ2-7; d_call: TRBD2; clone_size: NA; cdr3_length: 14; v_call: TRBV29-1; cdr3_aa: CSVGTSGSAGEQYF; cdr3_nt: TGCAGCGTAGGGACTAGCGGGAGTGCTGGGGAGCAGTACTTC
j_call: TRBJ2-4; d_call: NA; clone_size: NA; cdr3_length: 15; v_call: TRBV2; cdr3_aa: CASRVTPVAKNIQYF; cdr3_nt: TGTGCCAGCAGAGTGACTCCCGTGGCCAAAAACATTCAGTACTTC
j_call: TRBJ2-7; d_call: NA; clone_size: NA; cdr3_length: 15; v_call: TRBV6-5; cdr3_aa: CASSSSPSSRGEQYF; cdr3_nt: TGTGCCAGCAGTAGCTCCCCCAGCTCGAGGGGGGAGCAGTACTTC
j_call: TRBJ1-1; d_call: TRBD1; clone_size: NA; cdr3_length: 16; v_call: TRBV28; cdr3_aa: CASTSPGQALNTEAFF; cdr3_nt: TGTGCCAGCACATCACCGGGACAGGCCCTGAACACTGAAGCTTTCTTT
j_call: TRBJ2-7; d_call: NA; clone_size: NA; cdr3_length: 14; v_call: TRBV7-2; cdr3_aa: CASSYVSRDYEQYF; cdr3_nt: TGTGCCAGCAGTTACGTCTCGCGGGACTACGAGCAGTACTTC
j_call: TRBJ1-1; d_call: TRBD1; clone_size: few; cdr3_length: 15; v_call: TRBV5-1; cdr3_aa: CASSSRQGAFTEAFF; cdr3_nt: TGCGCCAGCAGCTCCCGACAGGGGGCATTCACTGAAGCTTTCTTT
j_call: TRBJ1-1; d_call: TRBD1; clone_size: NA; cdr3_length: 18; v_call: TRBV5-1; cdr3_aa: CASNDAGTGGPKNTEAFF; cdr3_nt: TGCGCCAGCAACGACGCCGGGACAGGGGGCCCTAAGAACACTGAAGCTTTCTTT
j_call: TRBJ2-7; d_call: TRBD2; clone_size: NA; cdr3_length: 12; v_call: TRBV29-1; cdr3_aa: CSVEVSGIEQYF; cdr3_nt: TGCAGCGTTGAAGTTAGCGGGATCGAGCAGTACTTC
j_call: TRBJ1-1; d_call: NA; clone_size: NA; cdr3_length: 15; v_call: TRBV30; cdr3_aa: CAWNTGINVNTEAFF; cdr3_nt: TGTGCCTGGAATACGGGGATTAACGTGAACACTGAAGCTTTCTTT
j_call: TRBJ1-1; d_call: NA; clone_size: NA; cdr3_length: 15; v_call: TRBV19; cdr3_aa: CASSIDDGGRTEAFF; cdr3_nt: TGTGCCAGTAGTATAGATGACGGAGGGCGCACTGAAGCTTTCTTT
j_call: TRBJ2-7; d_call: TRBD2; clone_size: NA; cdr3_length: 14; v_call: TRBV25-1; cdr3_aa: CASSEDSGSLEQYF; cdr3_nt: TGTGCCAGCAGTGAAGATAGCGGGAGTCTCGAGCAGTACTTC
j_call: TRBJ2-7; d_call: NA; clone_size: NA; cdr3_length: 14; v_call: TRBV7-2; cdr3_aa: CASSLTGVLYEQYF; cdr3_nt: TGTGCCAGCAGCCTAACGGGAGTTCTCTACGAGCAGTACTTC
j_call: TRBJ2-7; d_call: NA; clone_size: NA; cdr3_length: 14; v_call: TRBV6-1; cdr3_aa: CASRAGTGAYEQYF; cdr3_nt: TGTGCCAGCAGAGCCGGGACGGGAGCCTACGAGCAGTACTTC
j_call: TRBJ2-1; d_call: TRBD2; clone_size: NA; cdr3_length: 15; v_call: TRBV28; cdr3_aa: CASSLSAGETMRQFF; cdr3_nt: TGTGCCAGCAGTTTATCAGCGGGAGAGACGATGAGGCAGTTCTTC
j_call: TRBJ1-4; d_call: NA; clone_size: NA; cdr3_length: 15; v_call: TRBV6-1; cdr3_aa: CASSERGGGDEKLFF; cdr3_nt: TGTGCCAGCAGTGAAAGGGGGGGCGGGGATGAAAAACTGTTTTTT
j_call: TRBJ1-4; d_call: TRBD1; clone_size: NA; cdr3_length: 15; v_call: TRBV2; cdr3_aa: CASSARTGREEKLFF; cdr3_nt: TGTGCCAGCAGTGCACGGACAGGGAGGGAGGAAAAACTGTTTTTT
j_call: TRBJ2-5; d_call: NA; clone_size: NA; cdr3_length: 14; v_call: TRBV7-8; cdr3_aa: CASSLPGYQETQYF; cdr3_nt: TGTGCCAGCAGCTTACCGGGGTACCAAGAGACCCAGTACTTC
j_call: TRBJ2-2; d_call: NA; clone_size: NA; cdr3_length: 15; v_call: TRBV27; cdr3_aa: CASSFGQPNTGELFF; cdr3_nt: TGTGCCAGCAGTTTCGGACAGCCGAACACCGGGGAGCTGTTTTTT
j_call: TRBJ1-1; d_call: NA; clone_size: few; cdr3_length: 15; v_call: TRBV10-3; cdr3_aa: CAISDRAAMNTEAFF; cdr3_nt: TGTGCCATCAGTGACAGGGCCGCTATGAACACTGAAGCTTTCTTT
j_call: TRBJ1-2; d_call: NA; clone_size: NA; cdr3_length: 15; v_call: TRBV11-2; cdr3_aa: CASRYRDTTFYGYTF; cdr3_nt: TGTGCCAGCAGGTACCGGGACACGACTTTTTATGGCTACACCTTC
j_call: TRBJ2-2; d_call: TRBD2; clone_size: NA; cdr3_length: 16; v_call: TRBV7-7; cdr3_aa: CASSRFGGRGTGELFF; cdr3_nt: TGTGCCAGCAGCCGTTTTGGCGGGAGGGGCACCGGGGAGCTGTTTTTT
j_call: TRBJ1-4; d_call: NA; clone_size: few; cdr3_length: 15; v_call: TRBV28; cdr3_aa: CASSFIGKTGEKLFF; cdr3_nt: TGTGCCAGCAGTTTCATAGGAAAGACGGGTGAAAAACTGTTTTTT
j_call: TRBJ2-7; d_call: NA; clone_size: NA; cdr3_length: 15; v_call: TRBV4-3; cdr3_aa: CASSQDRGSSYEQYF; cdr3_nt: TGCGCCAGCAGCCAAGATCGGGGGAGCTCCTACGAGCAGTACTTC
j_call: TRBJ1-3; d_call: TRBD1; clone_size: once; cdr3_length: 17; v_call: TRBV7-3; cdr3_aa: CASSWIRQGGSGNTIYF; cdr3_nt: TGTGCCAGCAGCTGGATCCGACAGGGAGGCTCTGGAAACACCATATATTTT
j_call: TRBJ2-7; d_call: NA; clone_size: NA; cdr3_length: 12; v_call: TRBV30; cdr3_aa: CAWGHSSYEQYF; cdr3_nt: TGTGCCTGGGGGCATAGCTCCTACGAGCAGTACTTC
j_call: TRBJ2-1; d_call: NA; clone_size: NA; cdr3_length: 13; v_call: TRBV7-8; cdr3_aa: CASSLEPSGEQFF; cdr3_nt: TGTGCCAGCAGCTTAGAACCTTCGGGGGAGCAGTTCTTC
j_call: TRBJ1-2; d_call: NA; clone_size: NA; cdr3_length: 15; v_call: TRBV5-4; cdr3_aa: CASSTFDRPRYGYTF; cdr3_nt: TGTGCCAGCAGCACCTTCGACAGGCCCCGCTATGGCTACACCTTC
j_call: TRBJ2-1; d_call: TRBD1; clone_size: few; cdr3_length: 15; v_call: TRBV11-3; cdr3_aa: CASSFEGQGSHEQFF; cdr3_nt: TGTGCCAGCAGCTTTGAGGGACAGGGGTCCCATGAGCAGTTCTTC